This TCR beta chain is drawn from a study of lymphopenia after photon versus proton radiotherapy. Findings and caveats of the study: After the lymphocyte nadir, photon-treated repertoires showed oligoclonal expansion, especially of CD8+ Temra cells. Larger post-nadir TCR diversity loss correlated inversely with survival in deceased patients.

Sequencing used immunoSEQ multiplex PCR; TCRdb keeps in-frame clones, though not all of them. The sample records 40,000 or so clones, around 90% being singletons. As to this clone: Its antigen is not known.

Deletions cut 4 bases from V and 7 bases from J, with 17 bases between. CDR3 size: 16 residues. The germline V gene encodes CDR1 ENHRY and CDR2 SYGVKD. The chain is built from TRBV10-3 and TRBJ1-6, with D unclear. The TCR comes from a man in his 60s with cholangiocarcinoma. Specimen: peripheral blood, collected from a patient treated with photon-based radiotherapy. For the CDR3, the DNA is TGTGCCATCAGTGCCCAAGCGGGGATCGGCAATTCACCCCTCCACTTT. This gives the protein CAISAQAGIGNSPLHF.